Presented here are 19 T cell receptor beta chains from one specimen sequenced in a study of shared clonotypes between healthy human individuals (dated by TCRdb to 2018 to 2021). Library prep was done by the immunoSEQ multiplex PCR assay. TCRdb stores this immuneACCESS table with in-frame sequences only. Part of the clones is absent; in the studies checked, under half of the shortfall reflects unresolved V genes, and no reason is known for the rest. For this sample the table gives 180,000 or so clones, of which roughly 91% were detected only once. The ten largest clones capture more than 0.065% of the sample. Source material: naive CD4+ T cells sorted from blood. The cell subset or site tag for this specimen amounts to: CD45RA+ positively selected. The source is a woman aged 25 to 45 in good health.

The chain links TRBV11-3 to TRBJ2-1, with D unclear. Per the germline V gene, CDR1 is SGHNT and CDR2 is YENEEA. The CDR3 sequence is 13 residues long. V lost 2 bases to trimming and J lost 4 bases, with 6 bases between them. The CDR3 loop reads CASSLTRYNEQFF. DNA of the CDR3: TGTGCCAGCAGCTTAACGCGGTACAATGAGCAGTTCTTC.

The CDR3 is CASSLDVGAYEQYF. The CDR3, as DNA: TGTGCCAGCAGCTTAGACGTCGGCGCCTACGAGCAGTACTTC. The chain couples TRBV11-2 to TRBJ2-7; D gene uncertain. Trimming took 0 bases from V and 2 from J, leaving 8 bases between them. CDR3 length: 14 amino acids. Germline-derived CDR1 and CDR2 are SGHAT and FQNNGV. The variable domain in full, with the rest retrieved from reference TRBV11-2 and TRBJ2-7, is EAGVAQSPRYKIIEKRQSVAFWCNPISGHATLYWYQQILGQGPKLLIQFQNNGVVDDSQLPKDRFSAERLKGVDSTLKIQPAKLEDSAVYLCASSLDVGAYEQYFGPGTRLTVT.

The CDR3 region is CASSLAVTGAGETQYF. For the CDR3, the DNA is TGCGCCAGCAGCTTGGCCGTAACAGGGGCAGGTGAGACCCAGTACTTC. This chain uses TRBV5-1 with TRBJ2-5; 7 bases line up with TRBD1. The CDR3 has 16 amino acids. Germline V gene sequence: CDR1 SGHRS, CDR2 YFSETQ. The V gene end was trimmed by 0 bases and the J gene end by 5 bases; junction bases not matched to a gene: 10.

Only a few counts were recorded for this clone. Other DNA sequences of this sample code for an identical CDR3. The V call is TRBV28, the J call TRBJ2-7, with D possibly TRBD2 on 5 matching bases. The CDR3 spans 11 residues. Trimming cost V 7 bases and J 2 bases, with 6 bases left between them. Germline lookup yields CDR1 MDHEN and CDR2 SYDVKM. For the CDR3, the DNA is TGTGCCAGCACCGGGGCCTACGAGCAGTACTTC. It yields the protein CASTGAYEQYF.

This chain connects TRBV30 to TRBJ2-2; D might be TRBD2 (6 bases). Germline assignment: CDR1 GTSNPN and CDR2 SVGIG (reference sequence). Trimming removed 4 bases at V and 3 bases at J, with 12 bases between. This CDR3 region has 14 residues. The CDR3 DNA follows: TGTGCCTGGACACGGGAGTTTTACACCGGGGAGCTGTTTTTT. This sequence encodes CAWTREFYTGELFF.

In DNA, the CDR3 is TGTGCCAGCAGCTTAGAGGGGCAGGGAGCCTACGAGCAGTACTTC. Residues: CASSLEGQGAYEQYF. V usage is TRBV11-2 and J usage is TRBJ2-7; D may correspond to TRBD1 or TRBD2 (5 bases each). The CDR3 runs 15 residues. The germline V gene encodes CDR1 SGHAT and CDR2 FQNNGV. Trimming removed 0 bases from V and 2 bases from J, with 11 bases in between.

V and J are TRBV28 and TRBJ2-7; maybe TRBD1 (5 bases). V lost 2 bases and J lost 4, with 12 bases in between. CDR3 length: 14 residues. Germline assignment: CDR1 MDHEN and CDR2 SYDVKM. In DNA, the CDR3 is TGTGCCAGCAGTTTACAGGGCGGTAGGTACGAGCAGTACTTC. It yields the protein CASSLQGGRYEQYF.

The genes are TRBV28 and TRBJ2-2, with D perhaps TRBD2 (7 bases). Germline CDR1 is MDHEN and CDR2 is SYDVKM. This CDR3 comprises 18 residues. V was shortened by 6 bases and J by 0 bases, with 20 bases between the two germline ends. Here the CDR3 reads CASRVGGVGLANTGELFF. The CDR3 DNA reads as TGTGCCAGCAGAGTAGGGGGGGTCGGTTTGGCGAACACCGGGGAGCTGTTTTTT.

The rearrangement joins TRBV2 to TRBJ2-5; D is unresolved. The DNA matches TRBJ2-7 better at its end, which makes the J call doubtful. Looked up from germline, CDR1 is SNHLY and CDR2 is FYNNEI. The CDR3 is 10 amino acids. The CDR3 loop is CASSVDEQYF. CDR3 DNA sequence: TGTGCCAGCAGTGTGGACGAGCAGTACTTC.

The chain combines TRBV25-1 with TRBJ2-5; 7 nucleotides match TRBD2. Germline V gene data show CDR1 as MGHDK and CDR2 as SYGVNS. V lost 6 bases, J lost 5 bases, and 6 bases stayed unmatched. This CDR3 comprises 13 residues. CDR3 sequence: CASRPTSWETQYF. In DNA, the CDR3 is TGTGCCAGCAGACCGACTAGCTGGGAGACCCAGTACTTC.

This chain uses TRBV6-6 with TRBJ2-7, with D maybe TRBD1 (6 bases). The CDR3 is 14 residues long. Germline assignment: CDR1 MNHNY and CDR2 SVGAGI (reference sequence). The germline V and J ends were trimmed by 6 bases and 0 bases, with 12 bases remaining between them. CDR3 protein: CASRPRQDSYEQYF. CDR3 coding DNA: TGTGCCAGCAGACCCCGACAGGACTCCTACGAGCAGTACTTC.

This clone was counted a single time. This chain uses TRBV27 with TRBJ2-5; D gene ambiguous. The J call may be wrong; the DNA end is better matched by TRBJ2-7. Germline CDR1 is MNHEY and CDR2 is SMNVEV (reference sequence). This CDR3 contains 15 residues. CDR3 DNA sequence: TGTGCCAGCAGTTTGAAGGATACCGTTCTATACGAGCAGTACTTC. As protein: CASSLKDTVLYEQYF.

The CDR3 region is CASRAREAQGNQPQHF. In DNA, the CDR3 is TGTGCCAGCAGGGCTAGGGAGGCTCAAGGCAATCAGCCCCAGCATTTT. The V call is TRBV28, the J call TRBJ1-5; D not certain. Germline V gives CDR1 MDHEN, CDR2 SYDVKM. This CDR3 is 16 amino acids long. Trimming took 6 bases from V and 2 from J, leaving 17 bases between them.

The chain recombines TRBV13 with TRBJ1-6, with no clear D. There are 14 residues in the CDR3. CDR1 is PRHDT and CDR2 is FYEKMQ in the germline V gene (reference sequence). V dropped 7 bases and J dropped 5 bases, with 12 bases sitting between them. CDR3 sequence (DNA): TGTGCCAGCACCCTTAGTGGGCATAATTCACCCCTCCACTTT. The encoded protein is CASTLSGHNSPLHF.

The chain recombines TRBV19 with TRBJ1-5, with 7 bases matching TRBD1. With V trimmed by 4 bases and J by 0 bases, 9 bases remained unmatched. Germline V gene data show CDR1 as LNHDA and CDR2 as SQIVND (reference sequence). The CDR3 covers 17 residues. The CDR3 DNA sequence: TGTGCCAGTAGTACCATCAGACAGGGTGTTAGCAATCAGCCCCAGCATTTT. Its translation is CASSTIRQGVSNQPQHF.

Of note for this clone: One end of the junction does not line up with germline, which may come from a read error. This chain uses TRBV7-9 with TRBJ1-1; D may be TRBD1 (5 bases). CDR1 is SEHNR, CDR2 FQNEAQ, per germline (reference sequence). This CDR3 is 13 amino acids long. The CDR3 region is CASSLDRHTEAFF. CDR3 sequence (DNA): TGTGCCAGCAGTTTAGACAGACACACTGAAGCTTTCTTT. The variable domain in full, with the rest retrieved from reference TRBV7-9 and TRBJ1-1, is DTGVSQNPRHKITKRGQNVTFRCDPISEHNRLYWYRQTLGQGPEFLTYFQNEAQLEKSRLLSDRFSAERPKGSFSTLEIQRTEQGDSAMYLCASSLDRHTEAFFGQGTRLTVV.

This clone was counted once. The chain joins TRBV6-1 to TRBJ1-5; 9 bases map to TRBD1. CDR1 and CDR2 from the germline V gene are MNHNS and SASEGT. Germline trimming cut 3 bases from V and 7 bases from J; bases unmatched to any gene: 10. This CDR3 is 16 amino acids long. This CDR3 is CASSDPTGGRGQPQHF. The CDR3 region has the DNA TGTGCCAGCAGTGACCCTACAGGGGGCCGAGGACAGCCCCAGCATTTT.

The rearrangement links TRBV18 to TRBJ2-7; D is perhaps TRBD2 (6 bases). The CDR3 contains 13 residues. Trimming pared 3 bases from V and 0 bases from J, leaving 6 bases between. Germline CDR1 is KGHSH and CDR2 is LQKENI. CDR3: CASSPTSSYEQYF. Here the CDR3 DNA reads TGTGCCAGCTCACCGACTAGCTCCTACGAGCAGTACTTC.

As concerns this clone: One end of the junction does not line up with germline, which may come from a read error. The gene calls are TRBV6-1 and TRBJ1-5; no firm D call. Per germline, CDR1 MNHNS and CDR2 SASEGT. The CDR3 has 14 residues. In nucleotides, the CDR3 is TGTGCCAGCGGTGACTCTTATAGCAATCAGCCCCAGCATTTT. It yields the protein CASGDSYSNQPQHF.